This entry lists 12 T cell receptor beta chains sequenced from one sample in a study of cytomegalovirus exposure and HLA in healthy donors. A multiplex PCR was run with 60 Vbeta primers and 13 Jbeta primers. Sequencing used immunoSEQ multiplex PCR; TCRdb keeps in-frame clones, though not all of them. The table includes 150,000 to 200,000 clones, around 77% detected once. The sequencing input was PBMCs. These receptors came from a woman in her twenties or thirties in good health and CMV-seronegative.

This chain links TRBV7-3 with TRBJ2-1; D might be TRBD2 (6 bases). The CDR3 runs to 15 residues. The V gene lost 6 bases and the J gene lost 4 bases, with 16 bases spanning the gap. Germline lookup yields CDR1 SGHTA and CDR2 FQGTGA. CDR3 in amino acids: CASSEGASAYNEQFF. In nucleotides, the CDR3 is TGTGCCAGCAGTGAAGGGGCTAGCGCGTACAATGAGCAGTTCTTC.

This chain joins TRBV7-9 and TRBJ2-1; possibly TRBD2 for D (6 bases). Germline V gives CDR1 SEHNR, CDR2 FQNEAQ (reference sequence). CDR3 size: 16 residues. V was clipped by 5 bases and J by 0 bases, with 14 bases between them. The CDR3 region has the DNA TGTGCCAGCAGCCCAAGGGCGGGGAGCTCCTACAATGAGCAGTTCTTC. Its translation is CASSPRAGSSYNEQFF.

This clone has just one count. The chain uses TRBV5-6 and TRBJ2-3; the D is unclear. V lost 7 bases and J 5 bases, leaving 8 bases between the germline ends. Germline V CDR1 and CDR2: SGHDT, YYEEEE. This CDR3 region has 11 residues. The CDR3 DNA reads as TGTGCCAGCGCTATCCTAGATACGCAGTATTTT. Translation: CASAILDTQYF.

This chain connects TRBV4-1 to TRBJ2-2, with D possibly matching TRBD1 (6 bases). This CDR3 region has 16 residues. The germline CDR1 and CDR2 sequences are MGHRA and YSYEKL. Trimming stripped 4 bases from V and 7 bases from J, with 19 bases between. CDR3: CASSLHVWGQGGELFF. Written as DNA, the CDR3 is TGCGCCAGCAGCCTACACGTATGGGGGCAGGGCGGGGAGCTGTTTTTT.

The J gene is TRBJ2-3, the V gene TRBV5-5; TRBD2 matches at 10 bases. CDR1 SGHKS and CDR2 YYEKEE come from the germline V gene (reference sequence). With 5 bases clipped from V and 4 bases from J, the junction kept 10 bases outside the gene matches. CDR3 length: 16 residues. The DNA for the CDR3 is TGTGCCAGCAGACCACTGCTAGCGGGAGTAGCAGATACGCAGTATTTT. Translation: CASRPLLAGVADTQYF.

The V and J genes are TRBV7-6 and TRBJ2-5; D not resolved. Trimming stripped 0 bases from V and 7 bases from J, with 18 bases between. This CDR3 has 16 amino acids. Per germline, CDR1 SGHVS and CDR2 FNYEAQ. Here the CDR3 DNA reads TGTGCCAGCAGCTTAGCGTGGTCTAGTCCTCCGGGGACCCAGTACTTC. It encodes CASSLAWSSPPGTQYF.

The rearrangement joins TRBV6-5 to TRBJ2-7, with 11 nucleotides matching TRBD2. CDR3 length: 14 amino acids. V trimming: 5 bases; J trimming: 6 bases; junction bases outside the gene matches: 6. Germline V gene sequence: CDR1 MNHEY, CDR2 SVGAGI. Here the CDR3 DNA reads TGTGCCAGCAGTAGACTAGCGGGAAAGCTCGAGCAGTACTTC. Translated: CASSRLAGKLEQYF.

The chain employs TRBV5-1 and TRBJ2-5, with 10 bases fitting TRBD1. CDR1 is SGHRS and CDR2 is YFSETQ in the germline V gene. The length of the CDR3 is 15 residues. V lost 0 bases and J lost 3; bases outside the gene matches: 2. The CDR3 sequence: CASSLDGQGEETQYF. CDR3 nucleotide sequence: TGCGCCAGCAGCTTGGACGGACAGGGGGAAGAGACCCAGTACTTC. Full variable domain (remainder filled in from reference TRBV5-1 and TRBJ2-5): KAGVTQTPRYLIKTRGQQVTLSCSPISGHRSVSWYQQTPGQGLQFLFEYFSETQRNKGNFPGRFSGRQFSNSRSEMNVSTLELGDSALYLCASSLDGQGEETQYFGPGTRLLVL.

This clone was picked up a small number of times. DNA for the CDR3: TGTGCCAGCAGCCAAGGCTCCCTAGCGGGAGGTTACGAGCAGTACTTC. This sequence encodes CASSQGSLAGGYEQYF. The rearrangement links TRBV4-2 to TRBJ2-7; 11 nucleotides align to TRBD2. V lost 1 base and J lost 4; bases outside the gene matches: 6. The length of the CDR3 is 16 residues. CDR1 is LGHNA and CDR2 is YNFKEQ in the germline V gene.

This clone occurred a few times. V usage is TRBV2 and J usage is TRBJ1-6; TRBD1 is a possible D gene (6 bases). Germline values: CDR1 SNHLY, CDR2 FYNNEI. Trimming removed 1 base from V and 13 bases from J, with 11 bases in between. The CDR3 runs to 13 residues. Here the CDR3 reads CASSEGQERPLHF. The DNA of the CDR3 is TGTGCCAGCAGTGAAGGACAGGAGCGGCCCCTCCACTTT.

The CDR3 DNA reads as TGTGCCAGCAGCCCCCCATGGACAGGGGACAATGAGCAGTTCTTC. Protein sequence: CASSPPWTGDNEQFF. The chain has TRBV11-2 and TRBJ2-1, with 9 positions matching TRBD1. CDR3 length: 15 amino acids. With 5 bases clipped from V and 5 bases from J, the junction kept 7 bases outside the gene matches. Germline V gives CDR1 SGHAT, CDR2 FQNNGV.

CDR3 region: CASSLVSGMVSNYGYTF. The CDR3 DNA reads TGTGCCAGCAGCTTAGTATCAGGGATGGTCTCTAACTATGGCTACACCTTC. The genes are TRBV7-8 and TRBJ1-2, with D possibly matching TRBD1 (5 bases). The CDR3 contains 17 residues. The germline CDR1 and CDR2 sequences are SGHVS and FQNEAQ. V was clipped by 1 base and J by 0 bases, with 15 bases between them.